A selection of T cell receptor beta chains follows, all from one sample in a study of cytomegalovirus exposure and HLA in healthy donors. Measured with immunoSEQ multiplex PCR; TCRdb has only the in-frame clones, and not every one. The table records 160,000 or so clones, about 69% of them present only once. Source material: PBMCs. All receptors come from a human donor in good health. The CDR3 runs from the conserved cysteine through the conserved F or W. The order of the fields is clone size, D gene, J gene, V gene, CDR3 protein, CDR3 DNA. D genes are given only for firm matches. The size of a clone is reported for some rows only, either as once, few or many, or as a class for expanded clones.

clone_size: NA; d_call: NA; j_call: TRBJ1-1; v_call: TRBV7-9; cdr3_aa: CASSLGQVNTEAFF; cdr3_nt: TGTGCCAGCAGCTTAGGACAAGTGAACACTGAAGCTTTCTTT
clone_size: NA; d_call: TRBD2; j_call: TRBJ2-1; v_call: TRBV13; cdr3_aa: CASSPEGLARYNEQFF; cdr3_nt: TGTGCCAGCAGCCCGGAGGGACTAGCGAGATACAATGAGCAGTTCTTC
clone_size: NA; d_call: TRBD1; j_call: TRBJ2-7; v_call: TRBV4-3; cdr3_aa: CASSQDRRGPYEQYF; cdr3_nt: TGCGCCAGCAGCCAAGATAGAAGGGGGCCTTACGAGCAGTACTTC
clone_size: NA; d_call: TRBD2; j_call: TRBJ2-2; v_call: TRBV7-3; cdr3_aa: CASSLMPGLAGGSTGELFF; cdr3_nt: TGTGCCAGCAGCTTAATGCCGGGACTAGCGGGGGGGAGCACCGGGGAGCTGTTTTTT
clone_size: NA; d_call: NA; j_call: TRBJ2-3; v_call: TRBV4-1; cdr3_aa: CASSDTQLTDTQYF; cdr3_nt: TGCGCCAGCAGCGATACTCAACTTACAGATACGCAGTATTTT
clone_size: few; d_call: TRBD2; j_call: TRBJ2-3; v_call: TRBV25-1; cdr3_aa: CASSERGVADTQYF; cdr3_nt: TGTGCCAGCAGTGAGCGGGGGGTCGCAGATACGCAGTATTTT
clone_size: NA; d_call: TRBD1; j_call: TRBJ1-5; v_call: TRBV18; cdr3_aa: CASSSGTGGEQPQHF; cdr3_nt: TGTGCCAGCTCATCCGGGACAGGGGGGGAGCAGCCCCAGCATTTT
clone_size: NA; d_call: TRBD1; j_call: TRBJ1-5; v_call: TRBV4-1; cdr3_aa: CASSHRRDRVSQPQHF; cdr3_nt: TGCGCCAGCAGCCACCGCCGGGACAGGGTGAGTCAGCCCCAGCATTTT
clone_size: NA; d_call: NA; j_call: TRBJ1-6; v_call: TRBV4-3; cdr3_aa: CASSQEVGASMGSPLHF; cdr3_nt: TGCGCCAGCAGCCAAGAAGTGGGAGCCTCCATGGGGTCACCCCTCCACTTT
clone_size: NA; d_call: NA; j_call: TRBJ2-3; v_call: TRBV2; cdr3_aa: CASSPGDRLSTDTQYF; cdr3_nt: TGTGCCAGCAGCCCGGGCGACAGGCTTAGCACAGATACGCAGTATTTT